This T cell receptor (beta chain) was captured by sequencing in a study of T cell responses to AZD1222 COVID-19 vaccine (TCRdb year 2021). About the full investigation: AZD1222 recipients given second doses at about 4 weeks or at about 12 weeks were pooled, since spike-specific TCR depth and breadth were not found to differ between the two schedules. TCR sequencing was performed for 230 to 250 trial participants, of whom roughly 200 were given two doses of AZD1222 and roughly 25 were given two doses of MenACWY control vaccine. Enrollment into the trials was organized by age into subgroups of 18-55, 56-69 and 70-plus years, and those subgroups contained approximately 160, 26 and 62 TCR-sequenced participants, respectively. Study-level results and caveats: Reportedly, close to half of the unique spike-specific TCRs recognized epitopes lying outside the regions that are mutated in the B.1.351 and B.1.1.7 variants. No day 14 peak-response samples were available, so repertoires were characterized only after the peak T cell response. After two AZD1222 doses, spike-specific TCR breadth and depth were significantly higher than at day 0 and than in MenACWY recipients. Most participants were white British and females outnumbered males, and the authors suggested that clonal diversity may have been underestimated. The 56-69-year group was small, and its depth increase did not reach significance, likely because of low power. The whole spike protein was spanned by vaccine-associated CD4 TCRs, and dominant responses were seen in regions 160-218 and 743-854. Conclusions about previously exposed vaccinees are limited, since just 6 or 7 AZD1222 recipients were seropositive for SARS-CoV-2 at baseline.

The label giving this sample's time point can be read as: baseline before first vaccination. Samples from vaccinated people were obtained from the UK trials COV001 and COV002, which included a single-blind randomized controlled phase 2/3 trial of AZD1222 (ChAdOx1 nCoV-19) in healthy adults. Trial participant PBMC samples were collected at day 0 and day 28 after the second dose for TCRbeta chain sequencing. A note on this clone: Its antigen remains unidentified. No qualities accompany the bases; no much larger clone lies one base away.

The CDR3 regions of human TCRbeta chains were subjected to immunosequencing. The source study handled its data this way. Repertoire TCRs were checked for matches against a reference library of SARS-CoV-2-specific TCRs that had been generated using the MIRA antigen-specificity platform. Breadth was defined as the fraction of unique TCRs that were SARS-CoV-2-associated, and depth was defined as the fraction of total T cells that were SARS-CoV-2-associated. Using the MIRA data, every spike-specific TCR was mapped to the spike region that the TCR reacted to and assigned to either a CD4 or a CD8 class. Log10-transformed breadth and depth values were compared by one-way ANOVA with Sidak's multiple comparisons tests. In its TCRdb copy, this immuneACCESS table keeps in-frame sequences only and misses some clones. Where compared with another copy, unresolved V genes explain less than half of these, and the others have no known cause. Clonal size and the V and J genes are those of that table, whereas D and trimming came from the DNA. Within this sample are roughly 120,000 clones, with about nine tenths of them counted one time only. The top ten constitute 7% to 9% of the sample.

Looking up the germline V gene yields CDR1 SNHLY and CDR2 FYNNEI. V is reduced by 2 bases and J by 6 bases, leaving a spacing of 12 bases between them. Spanning cysteine to phenylalanine, the CDR3 consists of 14 amino acids. The CDR3 DNA has 42 bases and is translated from base 1. The sequence links TRBV2 to TRBJ2-3; there is no confident call for the D gene. The sample consisted of peripheral blood, taken on day 0 of AZD1222 vaccination. The sequence was obtained from an adult in good health. The CDR3 is CASSEMASLDTQYF. The bases read TGTGCCAGCAGTGAAATGGCGTCTCTGGATACGCAGTATTTT.